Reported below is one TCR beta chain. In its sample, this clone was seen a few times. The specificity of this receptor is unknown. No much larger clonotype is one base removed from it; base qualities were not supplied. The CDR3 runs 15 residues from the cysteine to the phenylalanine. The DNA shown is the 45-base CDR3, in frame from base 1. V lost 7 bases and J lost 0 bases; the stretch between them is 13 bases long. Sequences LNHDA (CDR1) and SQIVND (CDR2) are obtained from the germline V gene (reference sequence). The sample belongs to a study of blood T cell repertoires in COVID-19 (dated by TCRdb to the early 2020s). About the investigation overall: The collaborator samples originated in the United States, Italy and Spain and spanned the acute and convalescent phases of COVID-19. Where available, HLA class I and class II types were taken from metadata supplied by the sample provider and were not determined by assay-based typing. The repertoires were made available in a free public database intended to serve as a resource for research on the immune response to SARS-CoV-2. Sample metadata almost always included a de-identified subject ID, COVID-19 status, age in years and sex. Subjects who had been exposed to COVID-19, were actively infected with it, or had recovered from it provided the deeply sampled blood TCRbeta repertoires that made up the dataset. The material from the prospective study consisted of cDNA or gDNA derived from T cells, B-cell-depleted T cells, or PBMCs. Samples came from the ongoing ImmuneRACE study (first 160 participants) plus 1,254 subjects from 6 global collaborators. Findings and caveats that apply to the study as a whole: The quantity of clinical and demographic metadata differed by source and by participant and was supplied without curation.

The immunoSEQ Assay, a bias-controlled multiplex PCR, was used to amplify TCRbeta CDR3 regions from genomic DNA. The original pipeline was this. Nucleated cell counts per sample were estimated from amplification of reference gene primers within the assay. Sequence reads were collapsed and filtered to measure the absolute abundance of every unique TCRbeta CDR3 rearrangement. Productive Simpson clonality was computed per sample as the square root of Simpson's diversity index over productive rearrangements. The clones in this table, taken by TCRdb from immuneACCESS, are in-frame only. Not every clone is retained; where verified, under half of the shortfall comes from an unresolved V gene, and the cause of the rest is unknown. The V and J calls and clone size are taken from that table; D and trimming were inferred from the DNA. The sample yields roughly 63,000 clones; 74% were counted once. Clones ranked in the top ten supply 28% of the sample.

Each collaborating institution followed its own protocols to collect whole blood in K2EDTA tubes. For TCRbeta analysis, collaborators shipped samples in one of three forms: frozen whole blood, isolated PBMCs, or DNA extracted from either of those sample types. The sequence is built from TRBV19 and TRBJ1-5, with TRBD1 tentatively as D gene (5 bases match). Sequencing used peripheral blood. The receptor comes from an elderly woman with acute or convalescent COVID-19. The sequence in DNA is TGTGCCAGTACCCCTGACAGTAATAGCAATCAGCCCCAGCATTTT. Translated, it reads CASTPDSNSNQPQHF.